A single sample is the source of the 14 T cell receptor beta chains below, sequenced in a study of shared clonotypes between healthy human individuals. Here immunoSEQ multiplex PCR was the method, and the copy in TCRdb shows in-frame clones only, minus some. The sample holds around 88,000 clones, about 68% seen once. Sequences were obtained from memory CD8+ T cells sorted from blood. Subset noted: CD45RO+ cells pooled with CCR7-negative TemRA cells. These receptors were collected from a man aged 25 to 45 in good health.

This chain joins TRBV7-3 and TRBJ2-7; weak D call: TRBD1 (5 bases). V lost 3 bases and J 1 base, leaving 10 bases between the germline ends. Germline lookup yields CDR1 SGHTA and CDR2 FQGTGA. CDR3 length: 14 residues. This CDR3 reads CASSFRAESYEQYF. The CDR3 DNA reads as TGTGCCAGCAGCTTCAGGGCGGAGTCCTACGAGCAGTACTTC.

This clone was counted once. V and J are TRBV6-1 and TRBJ2-3; D is perhaps TRBD2 (5 bases). This CDR3 is built from 16 residues. V was cut by 2 bases and J by 1 base, with 13 bases left in between. Germline V CDR1 and CDR2: MNHNS, SASEGT. Written as DNA, the CDR3 is TGTGCCAGCAGTGAATGGGTCAGCGGAGGCACAGATACGCAGTATTTT. Protein product: CASSEWVSGGTDTQYF.

This clone was detected once. For the CDR3, the DNA is TGTGCCAGCAGTTTTTCGGAGAGCTCCTACGAGCAGTACTTC. Amino acids: CASSFSESSYEQYF. The V call is TRBV27, the J call TRBJ2-7, with D uncertain. The CDR3 extends over 14 amino acids. The germline V gene has CDR1 MNHEY and CDR2 SMNVEV (reference sequence). V was pared by 3 bases and J by 0 bases, with 9 bases between.

The chain joins TRBV10-1 to TRBJ2-7, with D tentatively TRBD1 (6 bases). The CDR3 length is 12 residues. With 3 bases removed from V and 8 bases from J, the gap between germline ends came to 11 bases. Germline V gives CDR1 WNHNN, CDR2 SYGVQD (reference sequence). CDR3 in DNA: TGCGCCAGCAGTGACAGGGGTGGTAAGCAGTACTTC. Protein: CASSDRGGKQYF.

This clone was observed at least ten times. This chain's CDR3 is CAIQEGSADTGELFF. DNA for the CDR3: TGTGCCATCCAAGAGGGTAGTGCGGACACCGGGGAGCTGTTTTTT. The chain has TRBV10-3 and TRBJ2-2; TRBD2 is a possible D gene (5 bases). The CDR3 is 15 amino acids. The germline V gene encodes CDR1 ENHRY and CDR2 SYGVKD. Trimming cost V 8 bases and J 3 bases, with 16 bases left between them.

This chain uses TRBV4-1 with TRBJ2-3; no definite D call. Trimming took 4 bases from V and 0 from J, leaving 11 bases between them. The CDR3 has 15 amino acids. The germline gives CDR1 MGHRA, CDR2 YSYEKL. The CDR3 reads CASSLTTSSTDTQYF. The DNA for the CDR3 is TGCGCCAGCAGCCTAACTACCTCAAGCACAGATACGCAGTATTTT.

Comment on this clone: One end of the junction varies from germline; a read error may be responsible. The identical CDR3 is also encoded by other nucleotide sequences in the sample. The genes are TRBV11-2 and TRBJ2-7; a weak D match, TRBD2 (5 bases). The CDR3 length is 14 residues. CDR1 SGHAT and CDR2 FQNNGV come from the germline V gene. DNA of the CDR3: TGTGCCAGCAGCTTAGGGACTGCTTCCTACGAGCAGTATTTC. Protein: CASSLGTASYEQYF.

A single count supports this clone. This sequence joins TRBV29-1 and TRBJ2-3, with 9 bases matching TRBD1. The trim removed 3 bases at V and 6 bases at J, leaving 16 bases unmatched. Germline values: CDR1 SQVTM, CDR2 ANQGSEA. The CDR3 consists of 17 residues. CDR3 in amino acids: CSVDEDRGIPRTDTQYF. CDR3 DNA sequence: TGCAGCGTTGACGAGGACAGGGGCATCCCCAGAACCGATACGCAGTATTTT.

This clone showed up just a few times. The chain employs TRBV28 and TRBJ2-7; 12 bases fit TRBD2. V dropped 5 bases and J dropped 2; count of bases not matched to a gene: 7. The CDR3 extends over 16 amino acids. The germline V gene has CDR1 MDHEN and CDR2 SYDVKM. The CDR3 reads CASSPVTSGRTYEQYF. In DNA, the CDR3 is TGTGCCAGCAGTCCCGTGACTAGCGGGAGAACCTACGAGCAGTACTTC.

The chain uses TRBV27 and TRBJ2-7; tentatively, D is TRBD2 (6 bases). The CDR3 covers 13 residues. Germline lookup yields CDR1 MNHEY and CDR2 SMNVEV (reference sequence). V lost 4 bases, J lost 7 bases, and 14 bases lay in between. For the CDR3, the DNA is TGTGCCAGCAGTTCGGACGGGGAGGTGGAGCAGTACTTC. Protein product: CASSSDGEVEQYF.

This clone was observed a few times. The chain has TRBV6-1 and TRBJ2-7; the D gene is possibly TRBD1 (6 bases). The V end lost 3 bases, the J end lost 2 bases, and 17 bases lay between the germline ends. The germline V gene has CDR1 MNHNS and CDR2 SASEGT. The CDR3 contains 16 residues. The CDR3 protein is CASSEEYGTLAYEQYF. The DNA for the CDR3 is TGTGCCAGCAGTGAGGAGTATGGGACATTAGCCTACGAGCAGTACTTC.

Ten or more counts support this clone. The chain is built from TRBV15 and TRBJ2-7, with unresolved D. In germline, CDR1 is LNHNV, CDR2 YYDKDF (reference sequence). The CDR3 loop spans 13 amino acids. Trimming removed 0 bases from V and 0 bases from J, with 3 bases in between. For the CDR3, the DNA is TGTGCCACCAGCAGAGAACTCTCCTACGAGCAGTACTTC. This encodes CATSRELSYEQYF.

CDR3 loop: CASSFWSARKRESYEQYF. In DNA, the CDR3 is TGTGCCAGCAGCTTTTGGTCGGCCCGGAAGCGGGAATCTTACGAGCAGTACTTC. This chain links TRBV7-7 with TRBJ2-7; 7 positions match TRBD2. CDR3 size: 18 residues. Germline V gene sequence: CDR1 SSHAT, CDR2 FNYEAQ (reference sequence). J was trimmed by 4 bases and V by 3 bases; bases with no gene match: 18.

This clone appeared once. The gene calls are TRBV29-1 and TRBJ2-7, with 8 positions matching TRBD1. Germline assignment: CDR1 SQVTM and CDR2 ANQGSEA. The CDR3 length is 13 residues. The V gene end was trimmed by 3 bases and the J gene end by 7 bases; junction bases not matched to a gene: 8. The DNA for the CDR3 is TGCAGCGTTGACGGACAGGGCACAGGGGAGCAGTACTTC. Translation gives CSVDGQGTGEQYF.